Sequencing of this T cell receptor beta chain was carried out in a study of shared clonotypes between healthy human individuals. Study-wide results and caveats: Between a handful of donors, naive CD4 clonotypes were shared at a level of about 5%.

The V gene's germline CDR1 is LNHDA and CDR2 SQIVND (reference sequence). This CDR3 is 14 amino acids long. The trim removed 8 bases at V and 3 bases at J, leaving 7 bases unmatched. Sorted-subset replicate PCR reactions contained 150 to 200 ng DNA, corresponding to about 30,000 T cell genomes. The table came from immunoSEQ multiplex PCR; TCRdb's copy has only in-frame clones and leaves some out. There are 110,000 or so clones in the sample; roughly two thirds occur only once, and about 22% lies in the top ten. Comment on this clone: The antigen remains unidentified.

The chain links TRBV19 to TRBJ2-7; the match to TRBD2 covers 10 bases. This sequence was found in a woman under 40 in good health. Sequenced: memory CD8+ T cells sorted from blood. Regarding subset: CD45RO+ cells pooled with CCR7-negative TemRA cells. In DNA form, the CDR3 reads TGTGCCAGTCAGGTATCTAGCGGGAGCTACGAGCAGTACTTC. This sequence encodes CASQVSSGSYEQYF.